A selection of T cell receptor beta chains follows, all from one sample in a study of cytomegalovirus exposure and HLA in healthy donors. Sequencing was performed with immunoSEQ multiplex PCR; in TCRdb, only in-frame clones are kept and a portion is missing. In the table there are approximately 120,000 clones, 85% of which are singletons. The source material was PBMCs. The receptors originated from a woman in her twenties or thirties in good health and CMV-seropositive. The CDR3 runs from the conserved cysteine through the conserved F or W. Fields, in order: CDR3 protein, CDR3 DNA, V gene, D gene, J gene, clone size. D genes are given only for firm matches. A row's size may be missing; if present it is once, few, many or a size class.

CDR3 protein: CASGAGDGKLFF
CDR3 DNA: TGTGCCAGCGGAGCAGGGGACGGAAAACTGTTTTTT
V gene: TRBV25-1
D gene: .
J gene: TRBJ1-4
clone size: .

CDR3 protein: CASSDTGELFF
CDR3 DNA: TGTGCCAGCAGCGACACCGGGGAGCTGTTTTTT
V gene: TRBV2
D gene: .
J gene: TRBJ2-2
clone size: .

CDR3 protein: CASSLGGVDLYEQYF
CDR3 DNA: TGCGCCAGCAGCTTGGGGGGGGTAGACCTTTACGAGCAGTACTTC
V gene: TRBV5-1
D gene: .
J gene: TRBJ2-7
clone size: .

CDR3 protein: CAWGQGDTGELFF
CDR3 DNA: TGTGCCTGGGGACAGGGAGACACCGGGGAGCTGTTTTTT
V gene: TRBV30
D gene: TRBD1
J gene: TRBJ2-2
clone size: .

CDR3 protein: CASSPGTRSNQPQHF
CDR3 DNA: TGTGCCAGCAGCCCCGGGACTCGGAGCAATCAGCCCCAGCATTTT
V gene: TRBV6-5
D gene: .
J gene: TRBJ1-5
clone size: once

CDR3 protein: CAWSDGLAEETQYF
CDR3 DNA: TGTGCCTGGAGCGACGGACTAGCGGAAGAGACCCAGTACTTC
V gene: TRBV30
D gene: TRBD2
J gene: TRBJ2-5
clone size: few

CDR3 protein: CASSLAGGGYEQYF
CDR3 DNA: TGTGCCAGCAGCTTAGCAGGGGGCGGTTACGAGCAGTACTTC
V gene: TRBV7-9
D gene: TRBD1
J gene: TRBJ2-7
clone size: .

CDR3 protein: CASSDSEQAGTQYF
CDR3 DNA: TGTGCCAGCAGTGACTCGGAACAAGCGGGTACGCAGTATTTT
V gene: TRBV6-4
D gene: .
J gene: TRBJ2-3
clone size: few

CDR3 protein: CASSSGTSGLNEQFF
CDR3 DNA: TGCGCCAGCAGCTCCGGGACTAGCGGGTTGAATGAGCAGTTCTTC
V gene: TRBV5-1
D gene: TRBD2
J gene: TRBJ2-1
clone size: .

CDR3 protein: CASSLSTENEQFF
CDR3 DNA: TGTGCCAGCAGCCTATCTACGGAGAATGAGCAGTTCTTC
V gene: TRBV28
D gene: .
J gene: TRBJ2-1
clone size: .

CDR3 protein: CASSLGTGDTEAFF
CDR3 DNA: TGCGCCAGCAGCTTAGGGACAGGGGACACTGAAGCTTTCTTT
V gene: TRBV5-1
D gene: TRBD1
J gene: TRBJ1-1
clone size: .

CDR3 protein: CASRDGRGSGNTIYF
CDR3 DNA: TGTGCCAGCAGAGACGGAAGAGGCTCTGGAAACACCATATATTTT
V gene: TRBV6-5
D gene: .
J gene: TRBJ1-3
clone size: .

CDR3 protein: CASSTQGSNYGYTF
CDR3 DNA: TGTGCCAGTAGCACTCAGGGGTCGAACTATGGCTACACCTTC
V gene: TRBV19
D gene: .
J gene: TRBJ1-2
clone size: .

CDR3 protein: CSVRQGGTEAFF
CDR3 DNA: TGCAGCGTTCGACAGGGAGGAACTGAAGCTTTCTTT
V gene: TRBV29-1
D gene: TRBD1
J gene: TRBJ1-1
clone size: .

CDR3 protein: CASRREVADTQYF
CDR3 DNA: TGTGCCAGCCGGCGGGAAGTGGCAGATACGCAGTATTTT
V gene: TRBV2
D gene: .
J gene: TRBJ2-3
clone size: few

CDR3 protein: CASRPGQAYNEQFF
CDR3 DNA: TGTGCCAGCAGACCGGGACAGGCCTACAATGAGCAGTTCTTC
V gene: TRBV5-5
D gene: TRBD1
J gene: TRBJ2-1
clone size: .

CDR3 protein: CASSSGTGVRPQHF
CDR3 DNA: TGTGCCAGCAGTTCAGGGACAGGTGTACGGCCCCAGCATTTT
V gene: TRBV27
D gene: TRBD1
J gene: TRBJ1-5
clone size: .

CDR3 protein: CASSPQRVGTEAFF
CDR3 DNA: TGTGCCAGCAGCCCCCAGAGGGTAGGCACTGAAGCTTTCTTT
V gene: TRBV5-4
D gene: .
J gene: TRBJ1-1
clone size: .

CDR3 protein: CASSEVRSRGGTQYF
CDR3 DNA: TGTGCCAGCAGTGAAGTGAGGTCCCGCGGGGGGACCCAGTACTTC
V gene: TRBV2
D gene: TRBD2
J gene: TRBJ2-5
clone size: .

CDR3 protein: CASSIDRDRSNYGYTF
CDR3 DNA: TGTGCCAGTAGTATAGATCGTGACAGAAGCAACTATGGCTACACCTTC
V gene: TRBV19
D gene: .
J gene: TRBJ1-2
clone size: .

CDR3 protein: CASSPSGGTEAFF
CDR3 DNA: TGTGCCAGCAGCCCCTCGGGAGGAACTGAAGCTTTCTTT
V gene: TRBV6-5
D gene: .
J gene: TRBJ1-1
clone size: .

CDR3 protein: CASSLGQGGRYGYTF
CDR3 DNA: TGTGCCAGCAGCTTAGGACAGGGGGGACGCTATGGCTACACCTTC
V gene: TRBV13
D gene: TRBD1
J gene: TRBJ1-2
clone size: .

CDR3 protein: CASSPGTGGTEAFF
CDR3 DNA: TGTGCCAGCTCACCAGGGACAGGGGGTACTGAAGCTTTCTTT
V gene: TRBV18
D gene: TRBD1
J gene: TRBJ1-1
clone size: .

CDR3 protein: CASSFRGGYTF
CDR3 DNA: TGTGCCAGCAGCTTCAGGGGTGGCTACACCTTC
V gene: TRBV11-2
D gene: .
J gene: TRBJ1-2
clone size: few

CDR3 protein: CASSLQWNEQYF
CDR3 DNA: TGTGCCAGCAGCTTACAGTGGAACGAGCAGTACTTC
V gene: TRBV5-6
D gene: .
J gene: TRBJ2-7
clone size: .

CDR3 protein: CASIRTGHNSPLHF
CDR3 DNA: TGTGCCAGCATTAGGACAGGGCATAATTCACCCCTCCACTTT
V gene: TRBV28
D gene: TRBD1
J gene: TRBJ1-6
clone size: .

CDR3 protein: CASSSLGEAEAFF
CDR3 DNA: TGTGCCAGTAGTTCGCTGGGGGAGGCTGAAGCTTTCTTT
V gene: TRBV19
D gene: .
J gene: TRBJ1-1
clone size: .

CDR3 protein: CAWTPDRGEQPQHF
CDR3 DNA: TGTGCCTGGACCCCGGACAGGGGAGAACAGCCCCAGCATTTT
V gene: TRBV30
D gene: TRBD1
J gene: TRBJ1-5
clone size: .

CDR3 protein: CASSPRGDRAETQYF
CDR3 DNA: TGTGCCAGCAGCCCACGTGGTGACAGGGCAGAGACCCAGTACTTC
V gene: TRBV11-3
D gene: TRBD1
J gene: TRBJ2-5
clone size: .

CDR3 protein: CASSVTHVGGNTEAFF
CDR3 DNA: TGTGCCAGCAGCGTAACCCACGTGGGAGGGAACACTGAAGCTTTCTTT
V gene: TRBV9
D gene: .
J gene: TRBJ1-1
clone size: .

CDR3 protein: CAWTNQRGGYNEQFF
CDR3 DNA: TGTGCCTGGACCAACCAGCGGGGGGGTTATAATGAGCAGTTCTTC
V gene: TRBV30
D gene: TRBD2
J gene: TRBJ2-1
clone size: .

CDR3 protein: CASSPRTGGPDTQYF
CDR3 DNA: TGTGCCAGCAGCCCAAGAACAGGGGGACCAGATACGCAGTATTTT
V gene: TRBV6-5
D gene: TRBD1
J gene: TRBJ2-3
clone size: .

CDR3 protein: CASSGGTPTYNEQFF
CDR3 DNA: TGTGCCAGCAGTGGAGGCACGCCTACCTACAATGAGCAGTTCTTC
V gene: TRBV6-5
D gene: .
J gene: TRBJ2-1
clone size: .

CDR3 protein: CAWSVPLHSLEAFF
CDR3 DNA: TGTGCCTGGAGTGTACCCCTCCACAGTCTTGAAGCTTTCTTT
V gene: TRBV30
D gene: .
J gene: TRBJ1-1
clone size: .

CDR3 protein: CASSLHRTNTEAFF
CDR3 DNA: TGTGCCAGCAGTTTACACAGGACGAACACTGAAGCTTTCTTT
V gene: TRBV27
D gene: .
J gene: TRBJ1-1
clone size: .

CDR3 protein: CATSGGLGYTF
CDR3 DNA: TGTGCCACATCGGGGGGGTTAGGCTACACCTTC
V gene: TRBV2
D gene: .
J gene: TRBJ1-2
clone size: .

CDR3 protein: CASSEVLGGWTQHF
CDR3 DNA: TGTGCCAGCAGTGAAGTCCTAGGCGGCTGGACCCAGCATTTT
V gene: TRBV2
D gene: .
J gene: TRBJ1-5
clone size: .

CDR3 protein: CATLTRGYNEQFF
CDR3 DNA: TGTGCCACCCTGACGAGAGGCTACAATGAGCAGTTCTTC
V gene: TRBV10-3
D gene: .
J gene: TRBJ2-1
clone size: .

CDR3 protein: CASSLGGGDTEAFF
CDR3 DNA: TGTGCCAGCAGCTTGGGAGGGGGCGACACTGAAGCTTTCTTT
V gene: TRBV5-4
D gene: TRBD1
J gene: TRBJ1-1
clone size: .

CDR3 protein: CASSMTGGIGDTQYF
CDR3 DNA: TGCGCCAGCAGCATGACAGGGGGGATCGGGGATACGCAGTATTTT
V gene: TRBV5-1
D gene: TRBD1
J gene: TRBJ2-3
clone size: .

CDR3 protein: CASSPPGGGVTQYF
CDR3 DNA: TGTGCCAGCAGCCCCCCGGGGGGCGGGGTCACCCAGTACTTC
V gene: TRBV28
D gene: .
J gene: TRBJ2-5
clone size: .

CDR3 protein: CANWGETVDRSFFHGYTF
CDR3 DNA: TGTGCCAACTGGGGGGAAACGGTGGACAGGTCCTTCTTTCATGGCTACACCTTC
V gene: TRBV7-9
D gene: TRBD1
J gene: TRBJ1-2
clone size: .